The clone carrying this T cell receptor (beta chain) appeared a single time. Original processing notes: How many nucleated cells were present was estimated from reference gene primer amplification. Only in-frame clones appear in the TCRdb table, and some are missing; sequencing was by immunoSEQ multiplex PCR. V, J and clone size are taken as reported in that table, and D and trimming were inferred from the DNA itself. The sample consists of 390,000 or so clones, about 89% of them appearing once. The CDR3 has 13 amino acids. The trim removed 4 bases at V and 2 bases at J, leaving 2 bases unmatched. Germline V gene data show CDR1 as LNHDA and CDR2 as SQIVND (reference sequence). The sample comes from a study of blood T cell repertoires in COVID-19. Across the whole study: Samples taken during acute and convalescent COVID-19 were collected in the United States, Italy and Spain. PBMCs, B-cell-depleted T cells, or T cells provided the cDNA or gDNA that made up the material.

Seattle cases were enrolled at active infection and followed longitudinally. The sequenced sample consisted of peripheral blood. The TCR comes from a young woman with COVID-19, enrolled during active disease. V and J are TRBV19 and TRBJ2-7; 7 bases map to TRBD2. CDR3 sequence reads: CASSRAGTYEQYF. The CDR3 DNA sequence: TGTGCCAGTAGTAGAGCGGGAACCTACGAGCAGTACTTC.